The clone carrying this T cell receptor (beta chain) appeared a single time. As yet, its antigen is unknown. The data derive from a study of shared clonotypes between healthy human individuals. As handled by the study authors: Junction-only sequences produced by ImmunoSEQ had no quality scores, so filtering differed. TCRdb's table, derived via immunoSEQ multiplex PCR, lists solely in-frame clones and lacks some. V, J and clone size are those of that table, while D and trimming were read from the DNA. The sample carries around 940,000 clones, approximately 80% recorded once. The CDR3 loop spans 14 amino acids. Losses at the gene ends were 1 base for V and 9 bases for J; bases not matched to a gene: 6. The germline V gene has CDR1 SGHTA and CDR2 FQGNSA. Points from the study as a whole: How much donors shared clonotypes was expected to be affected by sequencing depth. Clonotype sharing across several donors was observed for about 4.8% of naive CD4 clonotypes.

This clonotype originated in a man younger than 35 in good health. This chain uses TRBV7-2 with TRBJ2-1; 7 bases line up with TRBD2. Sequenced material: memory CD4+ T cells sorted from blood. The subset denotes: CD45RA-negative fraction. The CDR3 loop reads CASSLEWASGEQFF. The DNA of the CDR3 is TGTGCCAGCAGCTTAGAATGGGCTAGCGGTGAGCAGTTCTTC.